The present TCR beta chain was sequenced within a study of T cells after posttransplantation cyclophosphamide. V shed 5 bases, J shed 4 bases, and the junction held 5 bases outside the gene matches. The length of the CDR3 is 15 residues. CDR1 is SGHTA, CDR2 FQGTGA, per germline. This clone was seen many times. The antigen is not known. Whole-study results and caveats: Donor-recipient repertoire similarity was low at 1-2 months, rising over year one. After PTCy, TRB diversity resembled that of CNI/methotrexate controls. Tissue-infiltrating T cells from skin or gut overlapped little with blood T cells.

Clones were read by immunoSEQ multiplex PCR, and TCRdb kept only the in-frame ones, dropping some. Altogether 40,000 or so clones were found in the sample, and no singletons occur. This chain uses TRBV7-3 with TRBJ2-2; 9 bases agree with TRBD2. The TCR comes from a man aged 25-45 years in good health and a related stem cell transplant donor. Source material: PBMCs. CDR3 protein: CASSQSGGITGELFF. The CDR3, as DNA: TGTGCCAGCAGCCAAAGCGGGGGGATCACCGGGGAGCTGTTTTTT.